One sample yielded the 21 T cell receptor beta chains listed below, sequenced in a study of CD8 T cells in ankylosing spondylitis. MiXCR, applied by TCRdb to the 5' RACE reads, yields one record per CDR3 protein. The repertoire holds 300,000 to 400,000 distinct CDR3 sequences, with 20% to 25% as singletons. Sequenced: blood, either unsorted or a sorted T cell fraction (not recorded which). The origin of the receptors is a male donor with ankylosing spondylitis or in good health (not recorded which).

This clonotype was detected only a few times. The CDR3 DNA follows: TGTGCCAGCAGCGTAGTAGCGGGTCTTAACAATGAGCAGTTCTTC. Its protein product is CASSVVAGLNNEQFF. The chain combines TRBV9 with TRBJ2-1; 7 nucleotides match TRBD2. This CDR3 spans 15 amino acids. Germline loops: CDR1 SGDLS, CDR2 YYNGEE. With 0 bases clipped from V and 5 bases from J, the junction kept 5 bases outside the gene matches.

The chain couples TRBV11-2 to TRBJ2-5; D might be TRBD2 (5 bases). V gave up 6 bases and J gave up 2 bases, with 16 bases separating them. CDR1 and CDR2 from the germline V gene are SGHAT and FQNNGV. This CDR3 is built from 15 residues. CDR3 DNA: TGTGCCAGCAGATTGAAAGGGAGTTGGCAAGAGACCCAGTACTTC. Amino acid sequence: CASRLKGSWQETQYF.

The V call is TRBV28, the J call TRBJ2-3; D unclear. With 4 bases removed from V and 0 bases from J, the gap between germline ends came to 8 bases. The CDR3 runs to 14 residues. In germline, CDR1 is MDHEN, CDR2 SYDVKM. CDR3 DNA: TGTGCCAGCAGTTCCCAGATAAGCACAGATACGCAGTATTTT. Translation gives CASSSQISTDTQYF.

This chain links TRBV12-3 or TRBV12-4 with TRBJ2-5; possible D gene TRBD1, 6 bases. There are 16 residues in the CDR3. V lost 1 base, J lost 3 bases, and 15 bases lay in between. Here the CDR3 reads CASSLEFTGLEETQYF. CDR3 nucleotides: TGTGCCAGCAGTTTAGAGTTTACAGGGTTGGAAGAGACCCAGTACTTC.

CDR3 sequence: CASSQVAGGPNEQFF. The DNA for the CDR3 is TGCGCCAGCAGCCAAGTAGCGGGGGGGCCCAATGAGCAGTTCTTC. This sequence joins TRBV4-1 and TRBJ2-1; TRBD2 aligns across 11 bases. J was trimmed by 6 bases and V by 1 base; bases with no gene match: 2. The CDR3 covers 15 residues. Germline lookup yields CDR1 MGHRA and CDR2 YSYEKL.

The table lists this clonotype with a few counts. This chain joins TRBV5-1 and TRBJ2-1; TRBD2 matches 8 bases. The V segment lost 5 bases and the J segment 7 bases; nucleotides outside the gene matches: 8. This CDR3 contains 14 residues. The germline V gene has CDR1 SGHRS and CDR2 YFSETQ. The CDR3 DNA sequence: TGCGCCAGCAGTTACGGGGGGGGACCTAATGAGCAGTTCTTC. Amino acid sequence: CASSYGGGPNEQFF.

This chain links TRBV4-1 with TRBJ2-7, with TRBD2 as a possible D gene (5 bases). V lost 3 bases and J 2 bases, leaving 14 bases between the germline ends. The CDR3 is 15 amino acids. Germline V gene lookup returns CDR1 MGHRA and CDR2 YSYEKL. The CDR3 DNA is TGCGCCAGCAGCCAGGATCTTAGCGACCCCTACGAGCAGTACTTC. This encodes CASSQDLSDPYEQYF.

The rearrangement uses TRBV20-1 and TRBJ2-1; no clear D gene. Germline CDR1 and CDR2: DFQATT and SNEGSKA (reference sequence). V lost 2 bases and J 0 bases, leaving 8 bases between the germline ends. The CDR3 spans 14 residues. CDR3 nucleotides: TGCAGTGCTAGACCCTGGGGCTCCTACAATGAGCAGTTCTTC. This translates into CSARPWGSYNEQFF.

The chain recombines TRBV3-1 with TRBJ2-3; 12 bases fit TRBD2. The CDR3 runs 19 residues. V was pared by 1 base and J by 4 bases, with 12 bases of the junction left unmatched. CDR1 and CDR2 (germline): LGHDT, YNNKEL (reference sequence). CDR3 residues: CASSQGLAGGQVWPDTQYF. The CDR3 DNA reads TGTGCCAGCAGCCAAGGTCTAGCGGGGGGGCAAGTTTGGCCAGATACGCAGTATTTT.

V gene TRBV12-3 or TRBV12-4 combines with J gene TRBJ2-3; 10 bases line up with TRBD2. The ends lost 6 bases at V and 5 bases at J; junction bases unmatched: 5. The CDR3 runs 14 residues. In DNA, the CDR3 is TGTGCCAGCAGGAGCGGGGGGGCCGGAGATACGCAGTATTTT. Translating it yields CASRSGGAGDTQYF.

The CDR3 reads CSVPRATGYGYTF. The CDR3 DNA follows: TGCAGCGTTCCTAGGGCTACAGGATATGGCTACACCTTC. The chain recombines TRBV29-1 with TRBJ1-2; tentatively, D is TRBD1 (5 bases). Germline CDR1 reads SQVTM; CDR2 reads ANQGSEA. Trimming shortened V by 5 bases and J by 5 bases, and 15 bases separated the two germline ends. The CDR3 length is 13 residues.

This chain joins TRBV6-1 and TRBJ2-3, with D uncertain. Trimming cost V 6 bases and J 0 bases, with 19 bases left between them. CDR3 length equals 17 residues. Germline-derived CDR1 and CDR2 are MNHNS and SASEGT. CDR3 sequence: CASSPIHPSLSTDTQYF. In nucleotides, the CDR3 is TGTGCCAGCAGCCCAATTCACCCCAGTCTAAGCACAGATACGCAGTATTTT.

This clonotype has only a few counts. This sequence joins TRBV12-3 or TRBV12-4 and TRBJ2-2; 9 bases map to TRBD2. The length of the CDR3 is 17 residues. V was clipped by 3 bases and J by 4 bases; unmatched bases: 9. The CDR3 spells CASSFNTWRGGTGELFF. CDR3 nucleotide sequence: TGTGCCAGCAGTTTTAATACGTGGCGGGGGGGCACCGGGGAGCTGTTTTTT.

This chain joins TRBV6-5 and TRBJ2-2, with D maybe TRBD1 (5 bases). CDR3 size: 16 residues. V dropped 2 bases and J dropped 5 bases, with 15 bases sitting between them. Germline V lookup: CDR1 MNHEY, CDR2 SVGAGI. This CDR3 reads CASSYGTGAETGELFF. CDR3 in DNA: TGTGCCAGCAGTTACGGTACAGGCGCGGAGACCGGGGAGCTGTTTTTT.

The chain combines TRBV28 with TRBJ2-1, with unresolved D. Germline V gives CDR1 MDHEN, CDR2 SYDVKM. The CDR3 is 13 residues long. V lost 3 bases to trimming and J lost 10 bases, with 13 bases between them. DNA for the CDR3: TGTGCCAGCAGTTTGATGGGAACTGAGGAGCAGTTCTTC. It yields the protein CASSLMGTEEQFF.

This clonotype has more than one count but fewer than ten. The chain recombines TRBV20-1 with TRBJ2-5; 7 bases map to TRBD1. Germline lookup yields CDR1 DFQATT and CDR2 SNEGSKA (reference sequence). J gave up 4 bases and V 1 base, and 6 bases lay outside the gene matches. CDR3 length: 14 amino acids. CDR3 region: CSARVQGFGETQYF. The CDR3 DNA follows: TGCAGTGCTAGAGTACAGGGGTTTGGAGAGACCCAGTACTTC.

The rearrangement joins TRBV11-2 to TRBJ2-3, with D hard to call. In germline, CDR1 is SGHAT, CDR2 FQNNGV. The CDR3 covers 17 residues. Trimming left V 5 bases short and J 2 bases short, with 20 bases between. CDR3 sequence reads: CASSPPSGLGFTDTQYF. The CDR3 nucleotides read TGTGCCAGCAGCCCACCCTCGGGCCTGGGATTCACAGATACGCAGTATTTT.

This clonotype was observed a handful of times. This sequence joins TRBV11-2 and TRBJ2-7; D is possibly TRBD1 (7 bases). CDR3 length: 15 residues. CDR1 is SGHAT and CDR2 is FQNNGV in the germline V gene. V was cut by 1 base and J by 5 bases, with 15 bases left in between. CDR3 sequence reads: CASSLVEGANNEQYF. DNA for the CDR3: TGTGCCAGCAGCTTAGTGGAGGGGGCTAACAACGAGCAGTACTTC.

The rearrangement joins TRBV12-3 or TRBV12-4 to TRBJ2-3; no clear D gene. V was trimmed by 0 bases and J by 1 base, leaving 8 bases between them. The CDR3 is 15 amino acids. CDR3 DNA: TGTGCCAGCAGTTTAGCTGGGCTCCGCACAGATACGCAGTATTTT. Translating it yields CASSLAGLRTDTQYF.

DNA for the CDR3: TGTGCCAGCAGCCGTCCGAGTCCCTCTAGCACAGATACGCAGTATTTT. Translating gives CASSRPSPSSTDTQYF. This chain joins TRBV12-3 or TRBV12-4 and TRBJ2-3; D is ambiguous. The CDR3 sequence is 16 residues long. V lost 6 bases and J lost 0, with 16 bases in between.

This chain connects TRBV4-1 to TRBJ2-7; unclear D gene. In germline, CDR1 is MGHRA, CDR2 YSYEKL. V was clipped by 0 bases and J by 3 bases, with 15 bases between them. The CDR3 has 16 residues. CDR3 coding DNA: TGCGCCAGCAGCCAAGAGAACTACTTGGCGAGCTACGAGCAGTACTTC. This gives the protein CASSQENYLASYEQYF.